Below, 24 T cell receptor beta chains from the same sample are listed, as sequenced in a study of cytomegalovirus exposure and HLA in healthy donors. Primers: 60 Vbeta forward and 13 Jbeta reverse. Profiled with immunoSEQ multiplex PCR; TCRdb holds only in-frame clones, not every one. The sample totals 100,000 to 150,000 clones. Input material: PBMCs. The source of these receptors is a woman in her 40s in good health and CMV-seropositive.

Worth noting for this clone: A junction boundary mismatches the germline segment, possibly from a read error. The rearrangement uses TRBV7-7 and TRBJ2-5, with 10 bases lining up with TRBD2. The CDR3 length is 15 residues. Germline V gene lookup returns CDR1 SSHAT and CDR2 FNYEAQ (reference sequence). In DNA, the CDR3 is TGTGCTAGCAGCCCACGACTAGCGGGCATAGAGACCCAGTACTTC. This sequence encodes CASSPRLAGIETQYF.

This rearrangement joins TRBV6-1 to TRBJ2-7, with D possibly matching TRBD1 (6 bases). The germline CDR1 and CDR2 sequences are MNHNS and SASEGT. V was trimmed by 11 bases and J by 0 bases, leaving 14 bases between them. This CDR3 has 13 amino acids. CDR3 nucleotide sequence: TGTGCCTCACAGGGTTCTAGCTCCTACGAGCAGTACTTC. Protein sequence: CASQGSSSYEQYF.

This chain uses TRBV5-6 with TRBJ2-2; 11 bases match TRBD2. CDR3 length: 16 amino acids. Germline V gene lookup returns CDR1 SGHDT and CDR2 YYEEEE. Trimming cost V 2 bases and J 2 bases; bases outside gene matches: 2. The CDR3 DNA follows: TGTGCCAGCAGCTTAGGGACTAGCGGTAACACCGGGGAGCTGTTTTTT. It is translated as CASSLGTSGNTGELFF.

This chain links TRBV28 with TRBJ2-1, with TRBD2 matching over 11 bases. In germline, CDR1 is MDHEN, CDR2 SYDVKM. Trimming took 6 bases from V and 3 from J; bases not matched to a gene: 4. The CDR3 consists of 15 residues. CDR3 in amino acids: CASRTGLAGYNEQFF. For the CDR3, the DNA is TGTGCCAGCAGAACCGGACTAGCGGGCTACAATGAGCAGTTCTTC. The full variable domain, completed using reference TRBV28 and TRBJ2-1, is DVKVTQSSRYLVKRTGEKVFLECVQDMDHENMFWYRQDPGLGLRLIYFSYDVKMKEKGDIPEGYSVSREKKERFSLILESASTNQTSMYLCASRTGLAGYNEQFFGPGTRLTVL.

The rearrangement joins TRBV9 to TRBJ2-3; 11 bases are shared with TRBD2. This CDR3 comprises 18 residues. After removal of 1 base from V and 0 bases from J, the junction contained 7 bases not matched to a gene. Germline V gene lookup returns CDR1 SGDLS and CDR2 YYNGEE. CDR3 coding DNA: TGTGCCAGCAGCGTAAATACGAGGACTAGCGGGAGCACAGATACGCAGTATTTT. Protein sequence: CASSVNTRTSGSTDTQYF.

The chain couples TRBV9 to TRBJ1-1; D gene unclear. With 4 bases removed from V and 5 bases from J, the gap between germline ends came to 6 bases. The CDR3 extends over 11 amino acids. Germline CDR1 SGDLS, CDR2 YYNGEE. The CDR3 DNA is TGTGCCAGCAGCTCGGGAACTGAAGCTTTCTTT. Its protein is CASSSGTEAFF.

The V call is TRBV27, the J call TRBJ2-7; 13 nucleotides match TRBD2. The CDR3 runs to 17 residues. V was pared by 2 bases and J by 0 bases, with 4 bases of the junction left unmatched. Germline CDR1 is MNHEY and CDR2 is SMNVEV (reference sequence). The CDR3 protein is CASSLDGTSGASYEQYF. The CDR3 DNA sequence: TGTGCCAGCAGTTTAGATGGGACTAGCGGGGCCTCCTACGAGCAGTACTTC.

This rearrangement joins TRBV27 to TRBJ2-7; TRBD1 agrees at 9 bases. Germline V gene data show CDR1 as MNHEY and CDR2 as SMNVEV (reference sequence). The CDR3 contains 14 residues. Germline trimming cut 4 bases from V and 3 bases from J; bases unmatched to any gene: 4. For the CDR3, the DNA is TGTGCCAGCAGTTCTCAGGACAGGGGCTACGAGCAGTACTTC. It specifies CASSSQDRGYEQYF.

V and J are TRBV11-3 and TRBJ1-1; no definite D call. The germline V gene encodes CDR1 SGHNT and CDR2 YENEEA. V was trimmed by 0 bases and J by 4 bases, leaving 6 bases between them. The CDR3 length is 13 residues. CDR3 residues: CASSLDRSTEAFF. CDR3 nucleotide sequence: TGTGCCAGCAGCTTAGATCGGAGCACTGAAGCTTTCTTT.

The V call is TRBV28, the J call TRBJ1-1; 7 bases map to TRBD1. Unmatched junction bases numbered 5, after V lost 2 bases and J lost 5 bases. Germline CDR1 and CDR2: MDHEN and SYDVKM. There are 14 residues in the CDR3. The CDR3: CASSLGQVGTEAFF. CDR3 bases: TGTGCCAGCAGTTTAGGACAGGTGGGGACTGAAGCTTTCTTT.

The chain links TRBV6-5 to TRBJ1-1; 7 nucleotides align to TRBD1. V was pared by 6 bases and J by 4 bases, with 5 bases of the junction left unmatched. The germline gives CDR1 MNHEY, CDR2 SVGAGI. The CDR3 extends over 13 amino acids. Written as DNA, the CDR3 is TGTGCCAGCAGCACAGGGGAGTTCACTGAAGCTTTCTTT. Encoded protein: CASSTGEFTEAFF.

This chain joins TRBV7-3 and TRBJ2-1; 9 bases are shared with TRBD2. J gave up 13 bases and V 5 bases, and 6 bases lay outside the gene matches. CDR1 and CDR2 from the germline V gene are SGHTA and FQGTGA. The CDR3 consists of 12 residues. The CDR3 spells CASSQTSGKQFF. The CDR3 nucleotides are TGTGCCAGCAGCCAGACTAGCGGCAAACAGTTCTTC.

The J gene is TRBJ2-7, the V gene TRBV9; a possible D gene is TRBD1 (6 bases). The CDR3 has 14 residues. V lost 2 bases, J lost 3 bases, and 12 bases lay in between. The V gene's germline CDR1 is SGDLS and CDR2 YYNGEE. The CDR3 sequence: CASSVGQMGYEQYF. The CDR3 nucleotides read TGTGCCAGCAGCGTCGGACAGATGGGCTACGAGCAGTACTTC.

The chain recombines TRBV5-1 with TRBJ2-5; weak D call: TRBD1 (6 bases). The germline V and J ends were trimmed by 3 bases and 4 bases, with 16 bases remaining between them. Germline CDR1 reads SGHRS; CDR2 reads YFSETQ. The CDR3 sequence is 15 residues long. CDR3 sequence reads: CASSSQNQGRETQYF. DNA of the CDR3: TGCGCCAGCAGCTCACAAAATCAGGGGAGAGAGACCCAGTACTTC.

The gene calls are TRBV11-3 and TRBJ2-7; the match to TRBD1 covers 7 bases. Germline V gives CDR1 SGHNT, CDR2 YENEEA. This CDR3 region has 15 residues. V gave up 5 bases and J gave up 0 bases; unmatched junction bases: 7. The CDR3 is CASSPAGTASYEQYF. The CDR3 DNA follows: TGTGCCAGCAGCCCCGCAGGGACAGCCTCCTACGAGCAGTACTTC.

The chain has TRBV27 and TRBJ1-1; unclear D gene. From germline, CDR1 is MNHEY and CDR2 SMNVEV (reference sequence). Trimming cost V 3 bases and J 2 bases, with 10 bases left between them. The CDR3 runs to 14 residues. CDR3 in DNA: TGTGCCAGCAGTTTTCGGGGAGTTAACACTGAAGCTTTCTTT. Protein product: CASSFRGVNTEAFF.

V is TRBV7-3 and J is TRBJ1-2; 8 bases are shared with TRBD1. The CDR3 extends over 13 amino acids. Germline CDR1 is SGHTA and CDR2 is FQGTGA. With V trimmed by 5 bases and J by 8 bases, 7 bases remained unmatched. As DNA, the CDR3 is TGTGCCAGCAGCCCAACTGGACAGGGAGGCTACACCTTC. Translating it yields CASSPTGQGGYTF.

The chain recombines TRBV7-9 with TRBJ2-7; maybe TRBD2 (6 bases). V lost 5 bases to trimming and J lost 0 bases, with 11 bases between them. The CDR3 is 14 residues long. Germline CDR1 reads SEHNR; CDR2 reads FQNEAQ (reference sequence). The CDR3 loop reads CASSRDSTSYEQYF. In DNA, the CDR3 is TGTGCCAGCAGCCGGGACTCCACCTCCTACGAGCAGTACTTC.

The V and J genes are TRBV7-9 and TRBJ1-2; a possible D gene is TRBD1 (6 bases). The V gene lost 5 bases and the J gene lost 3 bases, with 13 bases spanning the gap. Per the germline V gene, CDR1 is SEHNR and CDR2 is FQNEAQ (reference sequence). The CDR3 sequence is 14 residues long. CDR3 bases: TGTGCCAGCAGCCGGGACACCTTTCACTATGGCTACACCTTC. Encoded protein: CASSRDTFHYGYTF.

In DNA, the CDR3 is TGTGCCAGCAGCGGGAGCGGAAAGGTGGAAAGGGGCTACACCTTC. This sequence encodes CASSGSGKVERGYTF. The chain uses TRBV5-4 and TRBJ1-2; D remains ambiguous. Germline V gene sequence: CDR1 SGHNT, CDR2 YYREEE (reference sequence). The length of the CDR3 is 15 residues. Trimming cost V 4 bases and J 8 bases, with 21 bases left between them.

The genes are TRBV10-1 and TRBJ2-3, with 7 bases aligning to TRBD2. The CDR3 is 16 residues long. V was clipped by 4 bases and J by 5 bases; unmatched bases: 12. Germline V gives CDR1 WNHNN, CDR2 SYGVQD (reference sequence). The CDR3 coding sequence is TGCGCCAGCAGTGTCAATCGAGCGGGATGGGGAGATACGCAGTATTTT. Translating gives CASSVNRAGWGDTQYF.

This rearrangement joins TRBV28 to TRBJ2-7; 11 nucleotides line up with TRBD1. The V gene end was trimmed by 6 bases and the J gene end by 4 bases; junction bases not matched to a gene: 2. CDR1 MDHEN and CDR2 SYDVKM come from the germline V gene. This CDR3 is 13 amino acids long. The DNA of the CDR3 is TGTGCCAGCAGCCGGGACAGGGGGTACGAGCAGTACTTC. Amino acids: CASSRDRGYEQYF.

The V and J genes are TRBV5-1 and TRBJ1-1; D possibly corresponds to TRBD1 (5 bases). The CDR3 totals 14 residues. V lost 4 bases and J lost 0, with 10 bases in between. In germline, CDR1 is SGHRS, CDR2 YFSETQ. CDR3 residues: CASSPGGLNTEAFF. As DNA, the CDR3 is TGCGCCAGCAGCCCGGGGGGACTGAACACTGAAGCTTTCTTT.

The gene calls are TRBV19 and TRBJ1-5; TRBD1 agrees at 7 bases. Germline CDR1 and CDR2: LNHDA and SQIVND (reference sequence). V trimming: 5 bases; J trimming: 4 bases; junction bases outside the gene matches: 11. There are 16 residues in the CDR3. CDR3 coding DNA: TGTGCCAGTAGTGACCCCGGGAGGGGGCGGAATCAGCCCCAGCATTTT. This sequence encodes CASSDPGRGRNQPQHF. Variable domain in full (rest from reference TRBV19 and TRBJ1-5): DGGITQSPKYLFRKEGQNVTLSCEQNLNHDAMYWYRQDPGQGLRLIYYSQIVNDFQKGDIAEGYSVSREKKESFPLTVTSAQKNPTAFYLCASSDPGRGRNQPQHFGDGTRLSIL.